Below, 7 T cell receptor beta chains from the same sample are listed, as sequenced in a study of blood T cell repertoires in COVID-19. Clones were sequenced by immunoSEQ multiplex PCR, and TCRdb holds only the in-frame ones, with some missing. The sample includes approximately 110,000 clones, about 85% seen only once; the top ten take 2.1%. Material: peripheral blood. The receptors shown here come from a human donor in a cohort sampled during active COVID-19.

The V and J genes are TRBV4-2 and TRBJ2-2, with unresolved D. V was shortened by 0 bases and J by 0 bases, with 11 bases between the two germline ends. The germline V gene has CDR1 LGHNA and CDR2 YNFKEQ. The CDR3 has 17 amino acids. CDR3 amino acids: CASSQESYFANTGELFF. The CDR3 DNA follows: TGTGCCAGCAGCCAAGAGTCGTACTTCGCGAACACCGGGGAGCTGTTTTTT.

The CDR3 bases are TGTGCCAGTAGTCTTAACCTCGGACTAGCGGGACGGACCGGGGAGCTGTTTTTT. Protein product: CASSLNLGLAGRTGELFF. The chain links TRBV19 to TRBJ2-2, with 12 bases lining up with TRBD2. CDR3 length equals 18 residues. CDR1 is LNHDA and CDR2 is SQIVND in the germline V gene (reference sequence). The trim removed 5 bases at V and 5 bases at J, leaving 12 bases unmatched.

V usage is TRBV19 and J usage is TRBJ1-2; D perhaps matches TRBD1 (6 bases). Trimming left V 5 bases short and J 7 bases short, with 17 bases between. Looked up from germline, CDR1 is LNHDA and CDR2 is SQIVND (reference sequence). The length of the CDR3 is 14 residues. This CDR3 is CASSETRGQLGYTF. The CDR3 nucleotides read TGTGCCAGTAGTGAGACCAGGGGCCAGCTTGGCTACACCTTC.

V is TRBV18 and J is TRBJ1-4; no clear D gene. CDR3 length: 16 residues. The germline V and J ends were trimmed by 2 bases and 0 bases, with 10 bases remaining between them. Germline-derived CDR1 and CDR2 are KGHSH and LQKENI. CDR3 residues: CASSPGLETTNEKLFF. The CDR3 nucleotides are TGTGCCAGCTCACCAGGGTTGGAGACAACTAATGAAAAACTGTTTTTT.

The V call is TRBV19, the J call TRBJ1-1; no reliable D call. CDR1 and CDR2 from the germline V gene are LNHDA and SQIVND (reference sequence). The CDR3 sequence is 12 residues long. V was cut by 7 bases and J by 4 bases, with 10 bases left in between. The DNA of the CDR3 is TGTGCCAGTACCGGGTCGGGCACTGAAGCTTTCTTT. Protein: CASTGSGTEAFF.

In the case of this clone: Mismatch with germline at one junction end may stem from a read error. V and J are TRBV7-8 and TRBJ1-1; 9 bases map to TRBD1. The CDR3 extends over 11 amino acids. The germline V gene has CDR1 SGHVS and CDR2 FQNEAQ. The CDR3 region has the DNA TGTGCCAGTTCCCTGGGACAGGGCCACCACTTT. It translates to CASSLGQGHHF.

This chain links TRBV27 with TRBJ2-3; TRBD2 matches at 12 bases. Trimming removed 8 bases from V and 3 bases from J; junction bases left unmatched: 6. The CDR3 length is 15 residues. Germline CDR1 is MNHEY and CDR2 is SMNVEV (reference sequence). The CDR3 nucleotides are TGTGCCAGCCGAGGACTAGCGGGGAGGACAGATACGCAGTATTTT. It is translated as CASRGLAGRTDTQYF.